A selection of T cell receptor beta chains follows, all from one sample in a study of shared clonotypes between healthy human individuals. Clones were read by immunoSEQ multiplex PCR, and TCRdb kept only the in-frame ones, dropping some. Here the sample spans fewer than 1.4 million clones, 70% to 80% being singletons. The specimen sequenced was memory CD4+ T cells from PBMCs. All receptors come from a young man in good health. Some clones in this sample may be carry-over from other donors' samples. Each CDR3 is given with its conserved first and last residue. Fields, in order: J gene, clone size, D gene, V gene, CDR3 DNA, CDR3 protein. The D gene is left open where the match is weak. A row's size may be missing; if present it is once, few, many or a size class.

TRBJ2-3,-,-,TRBV29-1,TGCAGCGTTACCAGTGGGCGCACAGATACGCAGTATTTT,CSVTSGRTDTQYF
TRBJ2-7,-,-,TRBV7-9,TGTGCCAGCAGCTTAGCGGGGTGGAAACAGGGTCGGCAGTACTTC,CASSLAGWKQGRQYF
TRBJ2-4,-,-,TRBV29-1,TGCAGCGTTGGACAGACAGGTAACATTCAGTACTTC,CSVGQTGNIQYF
TRBJ1-5,-,-,TRBV6-6,TGTGCCAGCAGTTACACAAGCGGACACCTGCGGAATTTT,CASSYTSGHLRNF
TRBJ1-1,-,-,TRBV7-2,TGTGCCAGCAGCTTCTCCAGGAACACTGAAGCTTTCTTT,CASSFSRNTEAFF
TRBJ2-2,-,-,TRBV11-2,TGTGCCAGCAGCCCCCAAACGGGCGGGGAGCTGTTTTTT,CASSPQTGGELFF
TRBJ2-1,few,TRBD2,TRBV28,TGTGCCAGCAAGGCTAGCGGGAGCCTAAATGAGCAGTTCTTC,CASKASGSLNEQFF
TRBJ1-2,-,-,TRBV30,TGTGCCTGGTTGCGGACAGCCTATGGCTACACCTTC,CAWLRTAYGYTF
TRBJ2-2,-,TRBD1,TRBV2,TGTGCCAGCAGGACCGGCGGGACAGGATTTACCGGGGAGCTGTTTTTT,CASRTGGTGFTGELFF
TRBJ2-5,-,TRBD1,TRBV9,TGTGCCAGCAGCGGACAGGGTTTTGAGACCCAGTACTTC,CASSGQGFETQYF
TRBJ1-1,-,TRBD1,TRBV5-4,TGTGCCAGCAGCACCGGGACAGGGGGTCCCTTGAACACTGAAGCTTTCTTT,CASSTGTGGPLNTEAFF
TRBJ2-7,once,TRBD2,TRBV5-4,TGTGCCAGCAGCTTCGCCAATCCTAGCGGGAGGGCAGGCTTCTACGAGCAGTACTTC,CASSFANPSGRAGFYEQYF
TRBJ2-7,-,TRBD1,TRBV2,TGTGCCAGCAGTTGGACAGGTCAAATCTACGAGCAGTACTTC,CASSWTGQIYEQYF
TRBJ1-5,-,-,TRBV9,TGTGCCAGCAGCTGCACATGTGGGATTGACCAGCATTTT,CASSCTCGIDQHF
TRBJ2-2,once,TRBD2,TRBV5-1,TGCGCCAGCAGCTACTCAGCGGGAGGGCCGACCGGGGAGCTGTTTTTT,CASSYSAGGPTGELFF
TRBJ2-5,many,-,TRBV9,TGTGCCAGCAGCGGGAGCCCTGAGACCCAGTACTTC,CASSGSPETQYF
TRBJ2-2,few,-,TRBV5-1,TGCGCCAGCAGCTTGTATCCGAAGCGGTCGGACACCGGGGAGCTGTTTTTT,CASSLYPKRSDTGELFF
TRBJ1-1,-,TRBD1,TRBV7-2,TGTGCCAGCAGCATACGGGACAGGGCACCCACTGAAGCTTTCTTT,CASSIRDRAPTEAFF
TRBJ2-1,once,-,TRBV29-1,TGCAGCGTGTTAGCGGAGTACTCCTACAATGAGCAGTTCTTC,CSVLAEYSYNEQFF
TRBJ2-7,-,-,TRBV5-6,TGTGCCAGCAGCTTTTTCTACGAGCAGTACTTC,CASSFFYEQYF
TRBJ1-2,-,-,TRBV7-8,TGTGCCAGCAGCCCTTACGCCGGGCTCAACTATGGCTACACCTTC,CASSPYAGLNYGYTF
TRBJ2-7,-,TRBD2,TRBV6-1,TGTGCCAGCAGTGAAATGGGACTAGGTTACGAGCAGTACTTC,CASSEMGLGYEQYF
TRBJ1-1,-,-,TRBV29-1,TGCAGCTCTGGCGCGGACAAGGGGACTGAAGCTTTCTTT,CSSGADKGTEAFF
TRBJ1-5,-,TRBD1,TRBV19,TGTGCCAGTAGTATAGGTGGAACAGGGGGCCCTCAGCCCCAGCATTTT,CASSIGGTGGPQPQHF
TRBJ2-2,-,TRBD1,TRBV28,TGTGCCAGCAGTTTATTAGGGACAGGGTTCACCGGGGAGCTGTTTTTT,CASSLLGTGFTGELFF
TRBJ2-1,once,TRBD2,TRBV29-1,TGCAGCGTCGACCTAGCGGGAGATTACAATGAGCAGTTCTTC,CSVDLAGDYNEQFF
TRBJ1-2,few,TRBD1,TRBV10-3,TGTGCCATCAGCGGACAGGGAAACGGCTACACCTTC,CAISGQGNGYTF